This record covers a single T cell receptor beta chain. The data were taken from a study of blood T cell repertoires in COVID-19. Study overall: Acute-phase and convalescent COVID-19 samples originated in the United States, Italy and Spain.

This CDR3 is 16 amino acids long. Germline CDR1 reads KGHDR; CDR2 reads SFDVKD. V lost 0 bases, J lost 8 bases, and 15 bases lay in between. Sequencing used immunoSEQ multiplex PCR; TCRdb keeps in-frame clones, though not all of them. The data contain 140,000 to 150,000 clones, roughly three quarters of them singletons. Input material: peripheral blood. The clonotype originates from a man between 45 and 60 years old with active or convalescent COVID-19. The chain joins TRBV24-1 to TRBJ2-2, with D tentatively TRBD1 (5 bases). For the CDR3, the DNA is TGTGCCACCAGTGATTTGCGGCAGGGCCCCACGGGGGAGCTGTTTTTT. Protein sequence: CATSDLRQGPTGELFF.